The 12 T cell receptor beta chains in this list originate from one sample, sequenced in a study of cytomegalovirus exposure and HLA in healthy donors. Use of 60 Vbeta and 13 Jbeta primers characterized the PCR. The repertoire was sequenced with immunoSEQ multiplex PCR; TCRdb's copy has only in-frame clones and lacks some. Here the sample spans approximately 150,000 clones, roughly 73% being singletons. The specimen sequenced was PBMCs. All receptors come from a male donor in good health and CMV-seronegative.

The CDR3 sequence: CASSFGGEGAQYF. The CDR3 DNA follows: TGTGCCAGCAGCTTCGGCGGAGAGGGGGCCCAGTACTTC. The chain is built from TRBV5-4 and TRBJ2-5; D perhaps matches TRBD1 (6 bases). Germline CDR1 and CDR2: SGHNT and YYREEE (reference sequence). V shed 2 bases and J shed 9 bases, with 14 bases lying between them. The CDR3 has 13 residues.

The chain uses TRBV7-8 and TRBJ2-6; D is possibly TRBD2 (5 bases). The CDR3 spans 15 residues. Germline V lookup: CDR1 SGHVS, CDR2 FQNEAQ. The V and J ends lost 2 bases and 2 bases respectively, with 7 bases between them. This CDR3 reads CASSLPGAGANVLTF. The CDR3, as DNA: TGTGCCAGCAGCTTACCCGGGGCTGGGGCCAACGTCCTGACTTTC. The variable domain in full, completed from reference TRBV7-8 and TRBJ2-6, reads GAGVSQSPRYKVAKRGQDVALRCDPISGHVSLFWYQQALGQGPEFLTYFQNEAQLDKSGLPSDRFFAERPEGSVSTLKIQRTQQEDSAVYLCASSLPGAGANVLTFGAGSRLTVL.

The chain recombines TRBV9 with TRBJ2-1, with 8 bases matching TRBD2. The germline CDR1 and CDR2 sequences are SGDLS and YYNGEE. The CDR3 extends over 15 amino acids. J was trimmed by 4 bases and V by 2 bases; bases with no gene match: 5. The CDR3 DNA sequence: TGTGCCAGCAGCGTTAACGGGGGGGCGTACAATGAGCAGTTCTTC. As protein: CASSVNGGAYNEQFF.

This sequence joins TRBV7-9 and TRBJ1-2; D is perhaps TRBD1 (6 bases). Germline V gene sequence: CDR1 SEHNR, CDR2 FQNEAQ (reference sequence). V lost 5 bases and J lost 0, with 16 bases in between. This CDR3 has 16 residues. The CDR3 DNA sequence: TGTGCCAGCAGCCCACCCGGACAGATCTCTAACTATGGCTACACCTTC. Its translation: CASSPPGQISNYGYTF. Using reference TRBV7-9 and TRBJ1-2 for the parts outside the CDR3, the full variable domain is DTGVSQNPRHKITKRGQNVTFRCDPISEHNRLYWYRQTLGQGPEFLTYFQNEAQLEKSRLLSDRFSAERPKGSFSTLEIQRTEQGDSAMYLCASSPPGQISNYGYTFGSGTRLTVV.

The chain is built from TRBV6-6 and TRBJ2-2; 7 bases map to TRBD1. The CDR3 length is 15 residues. The J segment lost 1 base and the V segment lost 5 bases, leaving 4 bases of the junction unmatched. In germline, CDR1 is MNHNY, CDR2 SVGAGI (reference sequence). CDR3 sequence: CASSNRGRNTGELFF. CDR3 DNA sequence: TGTGCCAGCAGTAACAGGGGCCGGAACACCGGGGAGCTGTTTTTT.

With respect to this clone: A read error may account for a junction end that differs from germline. The chain uses TRBV6-1 and TRBJ2-5; D possibly corresponds to TRBD1 (7 bases). Looked up from germline, CDR1 is MNHNS and CDR2 is SASEGT. CDR3 length: 18 residues. The CDR3 DNA sequence: TGTGCCAGCAGTCAAGCCCAATCAGGGGGAGGTTTTCGGGAGACCCAGTACTTC. Translated: CASSQAQSGGGFRETQYF.

The sample holds a few counts of this clone. The chain employs TRBV28 and TRBJ2-1; D gene unclear. This CDR3 region has 12 residues. V was trimmed by 5 bases and J by 8 bases, leaving 10 bases between them. Germline-derived CDR1 and CDR2 are MDHEN and SYDVKM. The CDR3: CASSVAVDEQFF. The CDR3 nucleotides read TGTGCCAGCAGTGTAGCTGTCGATGAGCAGTTCTTC.

This chain links TRBV18 with TRBJ2-1; 7 bases line up with TRBD2. CDR1 and CDR2 (germline): KGHSH, LQKENI. The CDR3 runs to 15 residues. The trim removed 0 bases at V and 2 bases at J, leaving 1 base unmatched. Here the CDR3 DNA reads TGTGCCAGCTCACCACCGGGAGGGGCCTACAATGAGCAGTTCTTC. Residues: CASSPPGGAYNEQFF.

The chain employs TRBV5-1 and TRBJ2-5; D is possibly TRBD2 (7 bases). Germline CDR1 is SGHRS and CDR2 is YFSETQ. The CDR3 spans 16 residues. The V end lost 6 bases, the J end lost 4 bases, and 22 bases lay between the germline ends. The CDR3: CASNDGGLVGRETQYF. DNA of the CDR3: TGCGCCAGCAACGACGGGGGGCTAGTCGGACGAGAGACCCAGTACTTC.

The rearrangement uses TRBV7-6 and TRBJ2-5; 7 bases line up with TRBD2. Looked up from germline, CDR1 is SGHVS and CDR2 is FNYEAQ. Losses at the gene ends were 4 bases for V and 5 bases for J; bases not matched to a gene: 13. This CDR3 comprises 16 residues. DNA of the CDR3: TGTGCCAGCAGCTCATCCCCTCAGCGGGGCGGGGAGACCCAGTACTTC. Protein sequence: CASSSSPQRGGETQYF.

This chain uses TRBV2 with TRBJ2-5; 7 nucleotides line up with TRBD2. Per germline, CDR1 SNHLY and CDR2 FYNNEI. After removal of 3 bases from V and 5 bases from J, the junction contained 24 bases not matched to a gene. This CDR3 region has 20 residues. The CDR3 loop is CASSDLRVQRGEDSDETQYF. CDR3 in DNA: TGTGCCAGCAGTGATTTACGTGTGCAGCGGGGCGAGGACTCAGACGAGACCCAGTACTTC.

The V call is TRBV4-3, the J call TRBJ2-5, with 8 bases identical to TRBD2. The CDR3 is 16 amino acids. CDR1 is LGHNA, CDR2 YSLEER, per germline. V shed 1 base and J 5 bases; nucleotides not matched to a gene: 9. The CDR3 DNA sequence: TGCGCCAGCAGCCAAGGAAATAGCGGGGCCGCGGAGACCCAGTACTTC. It yields the protein CASSQGNSGAAETQYF.